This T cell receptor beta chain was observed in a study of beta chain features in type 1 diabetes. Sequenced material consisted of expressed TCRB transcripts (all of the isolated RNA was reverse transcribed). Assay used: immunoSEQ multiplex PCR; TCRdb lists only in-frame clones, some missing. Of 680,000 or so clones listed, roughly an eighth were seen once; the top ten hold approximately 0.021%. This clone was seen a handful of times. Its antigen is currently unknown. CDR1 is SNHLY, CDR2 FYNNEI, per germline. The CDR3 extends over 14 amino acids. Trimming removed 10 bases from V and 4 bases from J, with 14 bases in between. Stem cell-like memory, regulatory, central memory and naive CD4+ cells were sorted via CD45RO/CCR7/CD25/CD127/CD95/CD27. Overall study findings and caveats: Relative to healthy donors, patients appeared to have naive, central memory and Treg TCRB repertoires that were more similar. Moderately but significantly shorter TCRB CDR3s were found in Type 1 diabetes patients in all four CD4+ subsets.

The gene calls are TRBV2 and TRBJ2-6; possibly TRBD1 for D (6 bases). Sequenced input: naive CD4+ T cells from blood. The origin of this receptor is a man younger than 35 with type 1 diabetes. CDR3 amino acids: CATSQGNGANVLTF. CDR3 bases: TGTGCCACCTCCCAGGGGAACGGGGCCAACGTCCTGACTTTC. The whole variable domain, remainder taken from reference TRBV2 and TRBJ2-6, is EPEVTQTPSHQVTQMGQEVILRCVPISNHLYFYWYRQILGQKVEFLVSFYNNEISEKSEIFDDQFSVERPDGSNFTLKIRSTKLEDSAMYFCATSQGNGANVLTFGAGSRLTVL.